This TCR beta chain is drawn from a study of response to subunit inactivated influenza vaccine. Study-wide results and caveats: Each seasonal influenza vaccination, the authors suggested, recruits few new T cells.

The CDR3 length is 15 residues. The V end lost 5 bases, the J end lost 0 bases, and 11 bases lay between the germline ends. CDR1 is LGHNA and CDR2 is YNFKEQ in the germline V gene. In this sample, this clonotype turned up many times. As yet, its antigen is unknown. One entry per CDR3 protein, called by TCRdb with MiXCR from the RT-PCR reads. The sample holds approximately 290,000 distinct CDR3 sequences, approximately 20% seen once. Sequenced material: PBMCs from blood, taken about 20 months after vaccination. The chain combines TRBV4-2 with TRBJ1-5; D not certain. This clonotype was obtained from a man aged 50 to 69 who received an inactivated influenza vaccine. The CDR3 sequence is CASSSGRNSNQPQHF. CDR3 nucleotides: TGTGCCAGCAGCTCCGGACGGAATAGCAATCAGCCCCAGCATTTT.